Listed below are T cell receptor beta chains from one sample, sequenced in a study of T-cell memory formation after mild COVID-19. Via MiXCR, TCRdb re-called the 5' RACE reads, giving one row per CDR3 protein. The sample lists almost 350,000 distinct CDR3 sequences; 20% to 25% were seen once. Sequencing was done on a sample of PBMCs or a T cell subset sorted from them (not recorded which). All receptors come from a man aged 18 to 30 who had mild COVID-19 (a few samples of this study predate the infection). Cell type and time point are not known. The CDR3 runs from the conserved cysteine through the conserved F or W. Fields, in order: clone size, V gene, D gene, J gene, CDR3 length, CDR3 protein, CDR3 DNA. The D gene is left open where the match is weak. A clone size is listed for some rows: how often the clone was seen (once, few, many), or a class if it is expanded.

size: few; V: TRBV20-1; D: -; J: TRBJ2-2; length: 13; CDR3: CSARAAGGGELFF; DNA: TGCAGTGCTAGAGCCGCCGGCGGCGGGGAGCTGTTTTTT
size: -; V: TRBV2; D: -; J: TRBJ1-1; length: 13; CDR3: CASSGDAYTEAFF; DNA: TGTGCCAGCAGCGGGGACGCCTACACTGAAGCTTTCTTT
size: -; V: TRBV7-2; D: -; J: TRBJ2-1; length: 16; CDR3: CASSLVYGTTYNEQFF; DNA: TGTGCCAGCAGCTTAGTTTACGGCACTACCTACAATGAGCAGTTCTTC
size: few; V: TRBV30; D: -; J: TRBJ2-7; length: 12; CDR3: CAWNRDSYEQYF; DNA: TGTGCCTGGAACAGGGACTCCTACGAGCAGTACTTC
size: -; V: TRBV4-1; D: -; J: TRBJ1-2; length: 15; CDR3: CASSQTRKAGYGYTF; DNA: TGCGCCAGCAGCCAGACGAGAAAAGCGGGCTATGGCTACACCTTC
size: few; V: TRBV7-9; D: -; J: TRBJ2-5; length: 13; CDR3: CASSLLVVETQYF; DNA: TGTGCCAGCAGCTTATTAGTCGTGGAGACCCAGTACTTC
size: few; V: TRBV6-5; D: TRBD2; J: TRBJ2-3; length: 15; CDR3: CASSDTSGGTDTQYF; DNA: TGTGCCAGCAGTGATACTAGCGGGGGAACAGATACGCAGTATTTT
size: few; V: TRBV4-3; D: TRBD2; J: TRBJ2-3; length: 16; CDR3: CASSPKRGGATDTQYF; DNA: TGCGCCAGCAGCCCGAAACGGGGGGGGGCTACAGATACGCAGTATTTT
size: few; V: TRBV7-6; D: TRBD2; J: TRBJ2-5; length: 15; CDR3: CASSPIAGRQETQYF; DNA: TGTGCCAGCAGCCCAATAGCGGGCCGCCAAGAGACCCAGTACTTC
size: -; V: TRBV12-3/TRBV12-4; D: TRBD1; J: TRBJ2-7; length: 17; CDR3: CASSPGQGAIRRGEQYF; DNA: TGTGCCAGCAGTCCGGGACAGGGGGCAATTCGGAGGGGAGAGCAGTACTTC
size: -; V: TRBV4-2; D: -; J: TRBJ2-1; length: 17; CDR3: CASSQVLPGSSYNEQFF; DNA: TGTGCCAGCAGCCAAGTCTTGCCGGGGAGCTCCTACAATGAGCAGTTCTTC
size: few; V: TRBV7-8; D: -; J: TRBJ1-6; length: 15; CDR3: CASSLGGEVNSPLHF; DNA: TGTGCCAGCAGCTTAGGGGGAGAGGTTAATTCACCCCTCCACTTT
size: few; V: TRBV2; D: TRBD1; J: TRBJ2-3; length: 14; CDR3: CASSVGTVGDTQYF; DNA: TGTGCCAGCAGTGTGGGGACAGTAGGAGATACGCAGTATTTT
size: -; V: TRBV7-9; D: -; J: TRBJ2-3; length: 15; CDR3: CASSWAGDNTDTQYF; DNA: TGTGCCAGCAGCTGGGCGGGGGACAACACAGATACGCAGTATTTT
size: many; V: TRBV10-3; D: -; J: TRBJ2-3; length: 14; CDR3: CAISSTGQTDTQYF; DNA: TGTGCCATCAGTTCCACGGGGCAGACAGATACGCAGTATTTT
size: few; V: TRBV3-1; D: -; J: TRBJ2-2; length: 17; CDR3: CASSEEVQGPNTGELFF; DNA: TGTGCCAGCAGCGAAGAGGTTCAGGGCCCGAACACCGGGGAGCTGTTTTTT
size: few; V: TRBV5-1; D: -; J: TRBJ2-2; length: 15; CDR3: CASRWGGANTGELFF; DNA: TGCGCCAGCAGATGGGGCGGGGCGAACACCGGGGAGCTGTTTTTT
size: few; V: TRBV2; D: -; J: TRBJ2-2; length: 13; CDR3: CASSGERAGELFF; DNA: TGTGCCAGCAGTGGTGAGAGGGCCGGGGAGCTGTTTTTT
size: few; V: TRBV19; D: TRBD1; J: TRBJ2-2; length: 14; CDR3: CASSVTGVTGELFF; DNA: TGTGCCAGTAGTGTTACAGGGGTAACCGGGGAGCTGTTTTTT
size: few; V: TRBV4-1; D: TRBD2; J: TRBJ2-1; length: 15; CDR3: CASSQNGGVYNEQFF; DNA: TGCGCCAGCAGCCAAAACGGGGGGGTCTACAATGAGCAGTTCTTC
size: few; V: TRBV5-6; D: -; J: TRBJ2-7; length: 13; CDR3: CASSSPPFYEQYF; DNA: TGTGCCAGCAGCTCGCCACCGTTTTACGAGCAGTACTTC
size: few; V: TRBV6-5; D: -; J: TRBJ1-2; length: 13; CDR3: CASSWGADYGYTF; DNA: TGTGCCAGCAGTTGGGGGGCGGACTATGGCTACACCTTC
size: -; V: TRBV7-9; D: -; J: TRBJ1-3; length: 14; CDR3: CASSLWVSGNTIYF; DNA: TGTGCCAGCAGCTTATGGGTCTCTGGAAACACCATATATTTT
size: -; V: TRBV5-6; D: -; J: TRBJ1-4; length: 17; CDR3: CASSLAADHSTNEKLFF; DNA: TGTGCCAGCAGCTTGGCCGCAGATCATTCAACTAATGAAAAACTGTTTTTT
size: few; V: TRBV20-1; D: -; J: TRBJ1-4; length: 17; CDR3: CSARYRGTISTNEKLFF; DNA: TGCAGTGCTAGGTACCGCGGTACTATTTCAACTAATGAAAAACTGTTTTTT
size: few; V: TRBV20-1; D: -; J: TRBJ2-7; length: 14; CDR3: CSALSERADYEQYF; DNA: TGCAGTGCCCTTTCGGAGCGGGCGGACTACGAGCAGTACTTC
size: few; V: TRBV5-1; D: -; J: TRBJ2-3; length: 16; CDR3: CASSPVGTSSTDTQYF; DNA: TGCGCCAGCAGCCCGGTCGGCACGTCTAGCACAGATACGCAGTATTTT
size: few; V: TRBV4-3; D: -; J: TRBJ2-7; length: 15; CDR3: CASSQERRGTYEQYF; DNA: TGCGCCAGCAGCCAAGAACGCCGGGGCACCTACGAGCAGTACTTC
size: -; V: TRBV12-3/TRBV12-4; D: -; J: TRBJ2-4; length: 13; CDR3: CASTGPPPDIQYF; DNA: TGTGCCAGCACCGGGCCGCCCCCAGACATTCAGTACTTC
size: few; V: TRBV6-2/TRBV6-3; D: -; J: TRBJ2-3; length: 13; CDR3: CASSYSGPDTQYF; DNA: TGTGCCAGCAGTTACTCCGGACCAGATACGCAGTATTTT
size: few; V: TRBV5-1; D: -; J: TRBJ1-1; length: 15; CDR3: CATSPSGGMNTEAFF; DNA: TGCGCCACCTCCCCCTCCGGGGGTATGAACACTGAAGCTTTCTTT
size: few; V: TRBV7-2; D: -; J: TRBJ2-1; length: 16; CDR3: CASSLGWGRTYNEQFF; DNA: TGTGCCAGCAGCTTAGGGTGGGGGCGCACCTACAATGAGCAGTTCTTC
size: few; V: TRBV6-2/TRBV6-3; D: -; J: TRBJ2-7; length: 11; CDR3: CASRQEYEQYF; DNA: TGTGCCAGCAGACAGGAATACGAGCAGTACTTC
size: few; V: TRBV15; D: -; J: TRBJ1-5; length: 15; CDR3: CATSRDLGKGQPQHF; DNA: TGTGCCACCAGCAGAGATCTGGGGAAGGGTCAGCCCCAGCATTTT
size: few; V: TRBV27; D: -; J: TRBJ1-3; length: 14; CDR3: CASRWGSSGNTIYF; DNA: TGTGCCAGCAGGTGGGGGAGCTCTGGAAACACCATATATTTT
size: -; V: TRBV5-1; D: -; J: TRBJ1-1; length: 14; CDR3: CASSLVGGPTEAFF; DNA: TGCGCCAGCAGCTTGGTTGGGGGGCCCACTGAAGCTTTCTTT
size: -; V: TRBV7-2; D: -; J: TRBJ2-3; length: 13; CDR3: CASSFDGIDTQYF; DNA: TGTGCCAGCAGCTTCGACGGAATAGATACGCAGTATTTT
size: -; V: TRBV7-9; D: -; J: TRBJ1-1; length: 15; CDR3: CASSLIEGMNTEAFF; DNA: TGTGCCAGCAGCTTAATTGAGGGTATGAACACTGAAGCTTTCTTT
size: few; V: TRBV11-2; D: TRBD2; J: TRBJ2-3; length: 18; CDR3: CASSLGVSSGGSRNTQYF; DNA: TGTGCCAGCAGCTTAGGGGTGTCTAGCGGGGGCTCCCGGAATACGCAGTATTTT
size: -; V: TRBV7-9; D: -; J: TRBJ2-3; length: 15; CDR3: CASSFRDKPQDTQYF; DNA: TGTGCCAGCAGCTTCCGGGACAAGCCTCAGGATACGCAGTATTTT
size: few; V: TRBV5-6; D: TRBD2; J: TRBJ2-3; length: 15; CDR3: CASSFRAGPTDTQYF; DNA: TGTGCCAGCAGCTTTCGAGCGGGGCCTACAGATACGCAGTATTTT